This entry features one T cell receptor beta chain sequence. The CDR3 spans 14 residues. Germline V gene lookup returns CDR1 MNHEY and CDR2 SVGAGI. Losses at the gene ends were 4 bases for V and 4 bases for J; bases not matched to a gene: 5. This sample was included in a study of blood T cell repertoires in COVID-19. Overall study context: Some COVID-19 samples were acute and others convalescent; all came from the United States, Italy and Spain. Nucleic acid was either cDNA or gDNA, and it came from T cells, B-cell-depleted T cells, or PBMCs.

In the source study's methods: Reference gene primer amplification yielded estimated nucleated cell counts. Assay used: immunoSEQ multiplex PCR; TCRdb lists only in-frame clones, some missing. The V and J calls and clone size are taken from that table; D and trimming were inferred from the DNA. This table holds approximately 150,000 clones, approximately 86% found once. The TCR sequence derives from a man between 65 and 85 years old with acute or convalescent COVID-19. The source material was peripheral blood. The rearrangement uses TRBV6-5 and TRBJ2-5; 8 bases agree with TRBD2. The CDR3 region is CASSSGLVVETQYF. CDR3 DNA: TGTGCCAGCAGTTCGGGACTAGTGGTAGAGACCCAGTACTTC.